This T cell receptor beta chain was sequenced in a study of graft-versus-host responses after intestinal transplantation. Study-level background: All recipients were transplanted with multivisceral, liver-intestinal, or isolated intestinal grafts. Induction using anti-thymocyte globulin, followed by tacrolimus and steroids for about three years, was given to all recipients. Whole-study results and caveats: Patients who carried graft-donor T cell macrochimerism also had high graft-versus-host to host-versus-graft clonal ratios in their allografts. Some GvH clones appeared in ileal mucosa or blood before recipient bone marrow.

The germline V and J ends were trimmed by 5 bases and 2 bases, with 13 bases remaining between them. The CDR3 covers 16 residues. Germline CDR1 is SGHTA and CDR2 is FQGTGA. Produced via immunoSEQ multiplex PCR; TCRdb's table is partial and in-frame only. This sample has around 120,000 clones, with over 75% found just once. As regards this clone: What it binds is not known.

The sample here was unstimulated CD4+ T cells sorted from spleen or lymph node cells, taken before intestinal transplant. This clonotype was sampled from a human donor who received an intestinal transplant. This rearrangement joins TRBV7-3 to TRBJ2-6; D is perhaps TRBD1 (5 bases). CDR3 loop: CASSPQGSTGANVLTF. Here the CDR3 DNA reads TGTGCCAGCAGCCCGCAGGGTTCGACTGGGGCCAACGTCCTGACTTTC.